Listed here are 30 T cell receptor beta chains from one sample, sequenced in a study of T cell responses to AZD1222 COVID-19 vaccine. This table comes from immunoSEQ multiplex PCR, and its TCRdb copy is limited to in-frame clones, with some not included. The data contain approximately 150,000 clones, 80% to 95% of them singletons. Here the sequenced sample was peripheral blood, taken 28 days after the second AZD1222 dose. The receptors shown here come from an adult who received the AZD1222 COVID-19 vaccine.

This clone has just a few counts. The chain couples TRBV7-3 to TRBJ2-3; D might be TRBD1 or TRBD2, each matching 5 bases. CDR1 is SGHTA, CDR2 FQGTGA, per germline. The CDR3 loop spans 15 amino acids. V shed 5 bases and J shed 0 bases, with 12 bases lying between them. The CDR3 bases are TGTGCCAGCAGCCCCGGGGCTTCGAGCACAGATACGCAGTATTTT. Translating it yields CASSPGASSTDTQYF.

This sequence joins TRBV28 and TRBJ2-7, with D perhaps being TRBD1 or TRBD2 (5 bases each). CDR3 length: 13 amino acids. The V gene's germline CDR1 is MDHEN and CDR2 SYDVKM. The V end lost 3 bases, the J end lost 2 bases, and 8 bases lay between the germline ends. In DNA form, the CDR3 reads TGTGCCAGCAGTTTGGGGACCGCCTACGAGCAGTACTTC. It is translated as CASSLGTAYEQYF.

The chain couples TRBV7-2 to TRBJ2-5; TRBD2 might be the D (5 bases). The CDR3 runs to 12 residues. Germline V lookup: CDR1 SGHTA, CDR2 FQGNSA. Trimming left V 3 bases short and J 4 bases short, with 6 bases between. The CDR3: CASSFAGETQYF. In DNA form, the CDR3 reads TGTGCCAGCAGCTTTGCGGGAGAGACCCAGTACTTC.

V is TRBV10-3 and J is TRBJ1-4; a weak D match, TRBD1 (5 bases). Germline V gene data show CDR1 as ENHRY and CDR2 as SYGVKD. This CDR3 region has 14 residues. The V and J ends lost 3 bases and 5 bases respectively, with 10 bases between them. CDR3 sequence (DNA): TGTGCCATCAGTGAAGGGGAGGAAAATGAAAAACTGTTTTTT. Translated: CAISEGEENEKLFF.

This CDR3 is CASRRAGTTNRNEQFF. The CDR3 DNA sequence: TGTGCCAGCAGGCGGGCCGGGACTACCAACCGAAATGAGCAGTTCTTC. V and J are TRBV3-1 (or the pseudogene TRBV3-2) and TRBJ2-1, with 7 bases lining up with TRBD2. This CDR3 is built from 16 residues. Trimming at V came to 6 bases and at J to 7 bases, leaving 15 bases not matched to a gene. CDR1 and CDR2 from the germline V gene are LGHDT and YNNKEL (reference sequence).

This chain links TRBV19 with TRBJ2-2, with D hard to call. The CDR3 extends over 15 amino acids. V was shortened by 6 bases and J by 3 bases, with 14 bases between the two germline ends. CDR1 is LNHDA, CDR2 SQIVND, per germline (reference sequence). The CDR3, as DNA: TGTGCCAGTAGGGTGCGAGGCTTGGACACCGGGGAGCTGTTTTTT. This codes for CASRVRGLDTGELFF.

CDR3 coding DNA: TGTGCCAGCAGCTTAATGGGGACAGGGAGCTCCTACGAGCAGTACTTC. This sequence encodes CASSLMGTGSSYEQYF. The chain joins TRBV7-3 to TRBJ2-7, with 9 bases identical to TRBD1. V shed 1 base and J 0 bases; nucleotides not matched to a gene: 4. Germline CDR1 is SGHTA and CDR2 is FQGTGA. The CDR3 has 16 residues. Complete variable domain (other parts from reference TRBV7-3 and TRBJ2-7): GAGVSQTPSNKVTEKGKYVELRCDPISGHTALYWYRQSLGQGPEFLIYFQGTGAADDSGLPNDRFFAVRPEGSVSTLKIQRTERGDSAVYLCASSLMGTGSSYEQYFGPGTRLTVT.

This clone was detected only a few times. The V and J genes are TRBV5-1 and TRBJ1-1; D ambiguous. The CDR3 spans 15 residues. V lost 0 bases and J 5 bases, leaving 14 bases between the germline ends. CDR1 is SGHRS and CDR2 is YFSETQ in the germline V gene. The DNA of the CDR3 is TGCGCCAGCAGCTTGGCCCTTGGGGATGTGACTGAAGCTTTCTTT. Residues: CASSLALGDVTEAFF.

The chain employs TRBV7-9 and TRBJ1-2; TRBD1 matches 8 bases. V gave up 4 bases and J gave up 3 bases; unmatched junction bases: 13. The length of the CDR3 is 17 residues. From germline, CDR1 is SEHNR and CDR2 FQNEAQ (reference sequence). The CDR3 region has the DNA TGTGCCAGCAGCTCCGCCAAAGGACAGGGCGTGGACTATGGCTACACCTTC. Protein sequence: CASSSAKGQGVDYGYTF.

The chain links TRBV7-8 to TRBJ1-5, with D possibly TRBD1 on 5 matching bases. From germline, CDR1 is SGHVS and CDR2 FQNEAQ. The CDR3 contains 17 residues. Trimming left V 2 bases short and J 2 bases short, with 16 bases between. The CDR3 region is CASSLSRRGPGNQPQHF. As DNA, the CDR3 is TGTGCCAGCAGCTTATCCCGTAGGGGTCCCGGCAATCAGCCCCAGCATTTT.

This rearrangement joins TRBV7-2 to TRBJ2-5; D possibly corresponds to TRBD1 (6 bases). The germline V and J ends were trimmed by 1 base and 4 bases, with 7 bases remaining between them. Germline CDR1 and CDR2: SGHTA and FQGNSA. This CDR3 region has 13 residues. The CDR3 protein is CASSLGRGETQYF. CDR3 nucleotide sequence: TGTGCCAGCAGCTTAGGCAGGGGAGAGACCCAGTACTTC.

The chain uses TRBV14 and TRBJ1-2; D gene ambiguous. CDR1 is SGHDN, CDR2 FVKESK, per germline. Trimming took off 0 bases at V and 5 bases at J, with 10 bases between the two ends. The CDR3 loop spans 14 amino acids. CDR3 nucleotide sequence: TGTGCCAGCAGCCAAGATTATTGGGAATATGGCTACACCTTC. This encodes CASSQDYWEYGYTF. The whole variable domain, filled in from reference TRBV14 and TRBJ1-2, reads EAGVTQFPSHSVIEKGQTVTLRCDPISGHDNLYWYRRVMGKEIKFLLHFVKESKQDESGMPNNRFLAERTGGTYSTLKVQPAELEDSGVYFCASSQDYWEYGYTFGSGTRLTVV.

Here the CDR3 reads CASTLDRGGTDTQYF. Written as DNA, the CDR3 is TGTGCCAGCACCTTGGACAGGGGAGGCACAGATACGCAGTATTTT. This rearrangement joins TRBV6-6 to TRBJ2-3; 9 nucleotides agree with TRBD1. There are 15 residues in the CDR3. The J segment lost 1 base and the V segment lost 7 bases, leaving 6 bases of the junction unmatched. Germline CDR1 and CDR2: MNHNY and SVGAGI (reference sequence).

The chain uses TRBV9 and TRBJ2-5; D assignment may be TRBD1 or TRBD2 (6 bases each). The CDR3 extends over 15 amino acids. Germline V CDR1 and CDR2: SGDLS, YYNGEE. Between the trimmed V and J ends, which lost 0 bases and 9 bases, there was a span of 18 bases. This chain's CDR3 is CASSVEVGGSPPQYF. The CDR3 DNA reads as TGTGCCAGCAGCGTAGAGGTAGGGGGGTCACCCCCCCAGTACTTC.

J is TRBJ1-6 and V is TRBV15, with 9 bases that match TRBD1. Unmatched junction bases numbered 9, after V lost 1 base and J lost 2 bases. This CDR3 region has 19 residues. Germline loops: CDR1 LNHNV, CDR2 YYDKDF (reference sequence). CDR3 DNA sequence: TGTGCCACCAGCAGAGGCCTGGACAGGGGTTTAGCCTATAATTCACCCCTCCACTTT. Translating it yields CATSRGLDRGLAYNSPLHF.

The CDR3 sequence is CASSLLLAGGYEQYF. CDR3 sequence (DNA): TGTGCCAGCAGCTTACTACTAGCGGGAGGTTACGAGCAGTACTTC. The chain uses TRBV7-2 and TRBJ2-7, with 12 bases matching TRBD2. The junction had 3 bases not matched to a gene; V was cut back by 2 bases and J by 4 bases. The CDR3 totals 15 residues. In germline, CDR1 is SGHTA, CDR2 FQGNSA.

The rearrangement uses TRBV11-2 and TRBJ2-7; the D call may be TRBD1 or TRBD2 (6 bases each). The germline V gene encodes CDR1 SGHAT and CDR2 FQNNGV. This CDR3 contains 16 residues. V lost 5 bases, J lost 1 base, and 18 bases lay in between. In nucleotides, the CDR3 is TGTGCCAGCAGCCCAGTAAATAGGAGGGGGTCCTACGAGCAGTACTTC. Its protein is CASSPVNRRGSYEQYF.

This clone occurred once. The rearrangement joins TRBV28 to TRBJ1-3; TRBD1 agrees at 7 bases. The junction had 0 bases not matched to a gene; V was cut back by 5 bases and J by 2 bases. Germline-derived CDR1 and CDR2 are MDHEN and SYDVKM. The CDR3 is 13 amino acids. The CDR3 nucleotides read TGTGCCAGCAGTACAGGGGCTGGAAACACCATATATTTT. It codes for CASSTGAGNTIYF.

V gene TRBV10-3 combines with J gene TRBJ2-1, with 7 bases identical to TRBD1. This CDR3 spans 16 amino acids. Germline assignment: CDR1 ENHRY and CDR2 SYGVKD. Germline trimming cut 2 bases from V and 6 bases from J; bases unmatched to any gene: 10. CDR3: CAISETTSGTVNEQFF. Here the CDR3 DNA reads TGTGCCATCAGTGAGACTACCTCCGGGACAGTCAATGAGCAGTTCTTC.

This clone occurred once. An end of the junction differs from the germline gene, which may be a read error. The rearrangement uses TRBV7-7 and TRBJ2-5, with TRBD1 identical over 7 bases. The CDR3 consists of 14 residues. Germline lookup yields CDR1 SSHAT and CDR2 FNYEAQ (reference sequence). CDR3 region: CASSLGQDGETQYF. Written as DNA, the CDR3 is TGTGCTAGCAGCTTAGGACAGGATGGTGAGACCCAGTACTTC.

V is TRBV7-9 and J is TRBJ2-7; D is perhaps TRBD1 or TRBD2 (5 bases each). The CDR3 is 14 amino acids. CDR1 is SEHNR and CDR2 is FQNEAQ in the germline V gene (reference sequence). V was clipped by 4 bases and J by 6 bases, with 16 bases between them. This CDR3 is CASSSDRGVVEQYF. DNA for the CDR3: TGTGCCAGCAGCTCCGACAGAGGGGTGGTCGAGCAGTACTTC.

This clone was counted only a few times. V usage is TRBV4-2 and J usage is TRBJ2-7; 10 bases line up with TRBD2. Germline V gives CDR1 LGHNA, CDR2 YNFKEQ. Trimming at V came to 4 bases and at J to 0 bases, leaving 6 bases not matched to a gene. The CDR3 covers 16 residues. CDR3 bases: TGTGCCAGCAGCCGCGGGACTAGCGAGATCTCCTACGAGCAGTACTTC. Its protein product is CASSRGTSEISYEQYF.

Points on this clone: Relative to the germline gene, one junction end is altered; a read error may explain this. The chain uses TRBV13 and TRBJ2-1; D assignment may be TRBD1 or TRBD2 (7 bases each). The CDR3 totals 17 residues. Germline values: CDR1 PRHDT, CDR2 FYEKMQ (reference sequence). CDR3 DNA sequence: TGTGCCAGCAGCCTAGGGGGCCGCGGGGGCTCCTACAATGAGCAGTTCTTC. It is translated as CASSLGGRGGSYNEQFF.

The rearrangement uses TRBV27 and TRBJ2-5; TRBD1 might be the D (5 bases). Per germline, CDR1 MNHEY and CDR2 SMNVEV (reference sequence). V was cut by 5 bases and J by 9 bases, with 22 bases left in between. The CDR3 totals 15 residues. As DNA, the CDR3 is TGTGCCAGCAGTCCCTTCCAGGGCGGCGCGGAGCCCCAGTACTTC. It specifies CASSPFQGGAEPQYF.

The chain employs TRBV28 and TRBJ2-3; 9 nucleotides agree with TRBD1. Germline V gene sequence: CDR1 MDHEN, CDR2 SYDVKM. V trimming: 8 bases; J trimming: 4 bases; junction bases outside the gene matches: 7. The CDR3 is 14 residues long. The CDR3 nucleotides read TGTGCCAGCTCCGGGACAGGGAGGTCAGATACGCAGTATTTT. It yields the protein CASSGTGRSDTQYF.

This clone was seen a handful of times. CDR3 bases: TGTGCCAGCTCGCCTTCCTGGAGCTCCAATTCACCCCTCCACTTT. Amino acid sequence: CASSPSWSSNSPLHF. The V gene is TRBV18, the J gene TRBJ1-6; D is unclear. The V end lost 6 bases, the J end lost 7 bases, and 16 bases lay between the germline ends. The CDR3 length is 15 residues. Germline CDR1 reads KGHSH; CDR2 reads LQKENI.

The chain has TRBV21-1 and TRBJ2-1; TRBD1 reflects the table's D call only, with no check against the DNA. TRBV21-1 is given as a pseudogene. The CDR3 totals 15 residues. The CDR3: CASSKVSVIYNEQFF. Here the CDR3 DNA reads TGTGCCAGCAGCAAAGTGTCAGTTATATACAATGAGCAGTTCTTC.

This clone occurred a few times. The CDR3 nucleotides read TGTGCCAGCAGTTACGGCCGGATTTACAATGAGCAGTTCTTC. It is translated as CASSYGRIYNEQFF. The V and J genes are TRBV6-2 or TRBV6-3 and TRBJ2-1; no firm D call. The CDR3 has 14 residues. From germline, CDR1 is MNHEY and CDR2 SVGEGT. The V gene lost 2 bases and the J gene lost 4 bases, with 9 bases spanning the gap.

The rearrangement uses TRBV3-1 (or the pseudogene TRBV3-2) and TRBJ1-2; tentative D call: TRBD1 (6 bases). V lost 0 bases, J lost 2 bases, and 13 bases lay in between. Per germline, CDR1 LGHDT and CDR2 YNNKEL (reference sequence). The CDR3 extends over 16 amino acids. The CDR3 loop reads CASSQDHTGWNYGYTF. The CDR3 DNA is TGTGCCAGCAGCCAAGATCACACAGGGTGGAACTATGGCTACACCTTC.

The chain carries TRBV5-4 and TRBJ2-3; 8 bases are shared with TRBD1. The length of the CDR3 is 15 residues. CDR1 and CDR2 from the germline V gene are SGHNT and YYREEE (reference sequence). With 4 bases clipped from V and 2 bases from J, the junction kept 6 bases outside the gene matches. The CDR3, as DNA: TGTGCCAGCAGCATAACAGGGGGGCCCACAGATACGCAGTATTTT. Translating gives CASSITGGPTDTQYF.